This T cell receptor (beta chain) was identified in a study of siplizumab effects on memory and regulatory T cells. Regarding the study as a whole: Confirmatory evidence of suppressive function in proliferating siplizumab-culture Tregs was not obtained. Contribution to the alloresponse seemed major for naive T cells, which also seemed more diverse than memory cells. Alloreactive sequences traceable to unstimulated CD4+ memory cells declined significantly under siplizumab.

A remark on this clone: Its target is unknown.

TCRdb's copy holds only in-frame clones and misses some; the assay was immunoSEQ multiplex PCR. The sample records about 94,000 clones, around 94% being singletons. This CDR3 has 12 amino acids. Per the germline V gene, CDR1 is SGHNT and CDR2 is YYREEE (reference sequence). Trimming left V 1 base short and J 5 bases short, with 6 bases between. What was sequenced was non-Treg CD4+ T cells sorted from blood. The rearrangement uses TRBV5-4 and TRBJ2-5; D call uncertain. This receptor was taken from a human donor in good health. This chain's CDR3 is CASSLSPETQYF. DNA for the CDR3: TGTGCCAGCAGCTTGTCGCCGGAGACCCAGTACTTC.